Listed here are 19 T cell receptor beta chains from one sample, sequenced in a study of blood T cell repertoires in COVID-19. Generated by immunoSEQ multiplex PCR, the TCRdb table keeps only in-frame clones and is missing some. The data show 150,000 to 200,000 clones, with around 85% seen just once and over 2.5% held by the top ten. The specimen was peripheral blood. These receptors were collected from a man in his 60s with acute or convalescent COVID-19.

The CDR3 bases are TGCAGCGTCGGACGGACTAGCGGAGACACAGATACGCAGTATTTT. Protein product: CSVGRTSGDTDTQYF. This chain joins TRBV29-1 and TRBJ2-3, with TRBD2 matching over 10 bases. Per germline, CDR1 SQVTM and CDR2 ANQGSEA. Trimming removed 6 bases from V and 2 bases from J; junction bases left unmatched: 8. The CDR3 is 15 residues long.

The V and J genes are TRBV28 and TRBJ2-5; 10 nucleotides agree with TRBD2. Per germline, CDR1 MDHEN and CDR2 SYDVKM. This CDR3 contains 17 residues. V gave up 5 bases and J gave up 0 bases; unmatched junction bases: 9. CDR3 region: CASSLPRTSGYQETQYF. CDR3 sequence (DNA): TGTGCCAGCAGTCTCCCTCGGACTAGCGGATACCAAGAGACCCAGTACTTC.

The rearrangement links TRBV4-2 to TRBJ1-2; TRBD1 is a possible D gene (5 bases). V was clipped by 1 base and J by 8 bases, with 8 bases between them. The CDR3 loop spans 12 amino acids. Germline values: CDR1 LGHNA, CDR2 YNFKEQ. CDR3 nucleotide sequence: TGTGCCAGCAGCCAAGCGGGGGACGGCTACACCTTC. It encodes CASSQAGDGYTF.

The CDR3 sequence: CASSLLWDRVNIDTQYF. CDR3 nucleotide sequence: TGTGCCAGCAGCCTTCTCTGGGACAGGGTTAACATAGATACGCAGTATTTT. The rearrangement links TRBV21-1 to TRBJ2-3; TRBD1 was called by the table and not checked on the DNA. TRBV21-1 is listed as a pseudogene. This CDR3 comprises 17 residues.

The V and J genes are TRBV28 and TRBJ1-4; 12 positions agree with TRBD1. Unmatched junction bases numbered 11, after V lost 2 bases and J lost 10 bases. In germline, CDR1 is MDHEN, CDR2 SYDVKM. The CDR3 is made up of 17 amino acids. The CDR3 DNA sequence: TGTGCCAGCAGTTTACGCTCCCCGGGACAGGGGGCGCGAAAACTGTTTTTT. It specifies CASSLRSPGQGARKLFF.

This chain joins TRBV7-9 and TRBJ1-1; no definite D call. The CDR3 loop spans 13 amino acids. The V end lost 5 bases, the J end lost 1 base, and 8 bases lay between the germline ends. In germline, CDR1 is SEHNR, CDR2 FQNEAQ (reference sequence). The CDR3 here is CASSRGANTEAFF. DNA of the CDR3: TGTGCCAGCAGCAGAGGAGCGAACACTGAAGCTTTCTTT.

This rearrangement joins TRBV14 to TRBJ2-7, with TRBD1 identical over 10 bases. This CDR3 is built from 14 residues. The J segment lost 7 bases and the V segment lost 6 bases, leaving 9 bases of the junction unmatched. Germline V gene sequence: CDR1 SGHDN, CDR2 FVKESK. CDR3 DNA sequence: TGTGCCAGCAGGAGGGGACAGGGGACGGTTGAGCAGTACTTC. This encodes CASRRGQGTVEQYF.

The gene calls are TRBV5-6 and TRBJ1-4, with 9 bases that match TRBD1. Germline V gene lookup returns CDR1 SGHDT and CDR2 YYEEEE. The CDR3 consists of 16 residues. The junction had 12 bases not matched to a gene; V was cut back by 4 bases and J by 8 bases. The CDR3 region is CASSPLGTGRDEKLFF. CDR3 DNA sequence: TGTGCCAGCAGCCCCCTCGGGACAGGGAGGGACGAAAAACTGTTTTTT.

The rearrangement links TRBV19 to TRBJ2-1; 9 bases are shared with TRBD2. This CDR3 spans 14 amino acids. The junction had 7 bases not matched to a gene; V was cut back by 6 bases and J by 7 bases. Germline V CDR1 and CDR2: LNHDA, SQIVND (reference sequence). The CDR3 is CASSPSGMSNEQFF. CDR3 sequence (DNA): TGTGCCAGTAGCCCTAGCGGGATGTCGAATGAGCAGTTCTTC.

On this clone itself: Other DNA variants within this sample encode the same CDR3. The V gene is TRBV5-1, the J gene TRBJ2-3; a possible D gene is TRBD2 (6 bases). CDR1 and CDR2 from the germline V gene are SGHRS and YFSETQ. V was cut by 0 bases and J by 3 bases, with 8 bases left in between. This CDR3 region has 14 residues. The CDR3 spells CASSLVRETDTQYF. The DNA for the CDR3 is TGCGCCAGCAGCTTGGTGCGGGAAACAGATACGCAGTATTTT.

The rearrangement joins TRBV6-5 to TRBJ2-3, with 9 bases matching TRBD2. V dropped 6 bases and J dropped 3; count of bases not matched to a gene: 7. The V gene's germline CDR1 is MNHEY and CDR2 SVGAGI. This CDR3 spans 15 amino acids. The DNA of the CDR3 is TGTGCCAGCAGGTTAGCGGGAGTGGGGACAGATACGCAGTATTTT. Amino acids: CASRLAGVGTDTQYF.

The chain links TRBV13 to TRBJ2-1; 9 nucleotides agree with TRBD1. Germline assignment: CDR1 PRHDT and CDR2 FYEKMQ (reference sequence). The CDR3 is 15 amino acids. After removal of 5 bases from V and 9 bases from J, the junction contained 11 bases not matched to a gene. The CDR3 is CASSLSGQGNAEQFF. In nucleotides, the CDR3 is TGTGCCAGCAGCCTATCGGGACAGGGAAACGCTGAGCAGTTCTTC.

The genes are TRBV18 and TRBJ2-1; tentative D call: TRBD2 (6 bases). Between the trimmed V and J ends, which lost 6 bases and 5 bases, there was a span of 14 bases. Germline V CDR1 and CDR2: KGHSH, LQKENI. The CDR3 covers 14 residues. DNA for the CDR3: TGTGCCAGCTCGCGGGACCCCTCAGACAATGAGCAGTTCTTC. This encodes CASSRDPSDNEQFF.

This sequence joins TRBV7-8 and TRBJ1-3; weak D call: TRBD1 (5 bases). CDR1 SGHVS and CDR2 FQNEAQ come from the germline V gene. The CDR3 loop spans 15 amino acids. The ends were cut back, 5 bases at V and 0 bases at J, with 11 bases in the middle. The CDR3 reads CASSRDSSSGNTIYF. DNA for the CDR3: TGTGCCAGCAGCCGAGACAGTAGCTCTGGAAACACCATATATTTT.

The CDR3 spells CASSSTWTGDFGYTF. DNA for the CDR3: TGTGCCAGCAGCTCGACGTGGACAGGGGATTTTGGCTACACCTTC. The chain recombines TRBV28 with TRBJ1-2, with TRBD1 identical over 9 bases. There are 15 residues in the CDR3. V gave up 6 bases and J gave up 7 bases; unmatched junction bases: 12. CDR1 is MDHEN and CDR2 is SYDVKM in the germline V gene.

This chain joins TRBV4-1 and TRBJ2-6; no clear D. This CDR3 is built from 17 residues. V dropped 0 bases and J dropped 4 bases, with 13 bases sitting between them. The germline gives CDR1 MGHRA, CDR2 YSYEKL. CDR3 residues: CASSQDQAFKGANVLTF. CDR3 bases: TGCGCCAGCAGCCAAGACCAGGCCTTTAAAGGGGCCAACGTCCTGACTTTC.

This clone was recorded only once. V is TRBV27 and J is TRBJ2-5; 8 nucleotides align to TRBD1. There are 14 residues in the CDR3. The V gene end was trimmed by 3 bases and the J gene end by 5 bases; junction bases not matched to a gene: 5. The germline CDR1 and CDR2 sequences are MNHEY and SMNVEV (reference sequence). The CDR3, as DNA: TGTGCCAGCAGTTTGGACAGGGTGGGGGAGACCCAGTACTTC. Its translation: CASSLDRVGETQYF.

The rearrangement joins TRBV18 to TRBJ1-5; D is possibly TRBD1 (6 bases). This CDR3 has 15 amino acids. Between the trimmed V and J ends, which lost 4 bases and 4 bases, there was a span of 14 bases. The germline V gene encodes CDR1 KGHSH and CDR2 LQKENI. The CDR3 nucleotides are TGTGCCAGCTCACAAGGGGGTGGGGTGAATCAGCCCCAGCATTTT. Residues: CASSQGGGVNQPQHF.

This chain joins TRBV28 and TRBJ2-2; the match to TRBD1 covers 9 bases. Germline V gene data show CDR1 as MDHEN and CDR2 as SYDVKM. V lost 5 bases and J lost 0; bases outside the gene matches: 4. The CDR3 runs to 16 residues. CDR3 DNA: TGTGCCAGCAGTAAACGGACAGGGGCGAACACCGGGGAGCTGTTTTTT. As protein: CASSKRTGANTGELFF. Using reference TRBV28 and TRBJ2-2 for the parts outside the CDR3, the full variable domain is DVKVTQSSRYLVKRTGEKVFLECVQDMDHENMFWYRQDPGLGLRLIYFSYDVKMKEKGDIPEGYSVSREKKERFSLILESASTNQTSMYLCASSKRTGANTGELFFGEGSRLTVL.